Following are 24 T cell receptor beta chains from one sample sequenced in a study of cytomegalovirus exposure and HLA in healthy donors. PCR was performed using 60 Vbeta and 13 Jbeta primers. Sequenced by immunoSEQ multiplex PCR; TCRdb stores in-frame clones only, minus some. The table has around 45,000 clones, more than 45% seen once. Sequenced input: PBMCs. The receptors shown here come from a man aged 55 to 70 in good health and CMV-seronegative.

There are a few counts of this clone. The same CDR3 is also encoded by other DNA sequences in this sample. The gene calls are TRBV6-5 and TRBJ2-7; 7 bases fit TRBD1. CDR1 is MNHEY and CDR2 is SVGAGI in the germline V gene. Germline trimming cut 6 bases from V and 3 bases from J; bases unmatched to any gene: 8. The CDR3 totals 14 residues. CDR3 sequence reads: CASSPGTAGYEQYF. The CDR3 DNA follows: TGTGCCAGCAGCCCCGGGACAGCAGGCTACGAGCAGTACTTC.

V usage is TRBV5-6 and J usage is TRBJ2-5, with D possibly being TRBD2 (6 bases). CDR1 is SGHDT and CDR2 is YYEEEE in the germline V gene. Trimming pared 4 bases from V and 2 bases from J, leaving 9 bases between. This CDR3 contains 13 residues. The DNA for the CDR3 is TGTGCCAGCAGCGGCGGGGATCAAGAGACCCAGTACTTC. Translated: CASSGGDQETQYF.

The chain has TRBV30 and TRBJ2-1, with TRBD2 as a possible D gene (5 bases). This CDR3 spans 11 amino acids. CDR1 is GTSNPN, CDR2 SVGIG, per germline (reference sequence). Deletions cut 1 base from V and 12 bases from J, with 10 bases between. In nucleotides, the CDR3 is TGTGCCTGGAGTGAGGTGGCGGGGCAGTTCTTC. Amino acids: CAWSEVAGQFF.

CDR3 nucleotide sequence: TGCAGCGATATGGGACAGCTTAACTATGGCTACACCTTC. Protein product: CSDMGQLNYGYTF. The chain has TRBV29-1 and TRBJ1-2, with 7 bases aligning to TRBD1. With V trimmed by 7 bases and J by 1 base, 6 bases remained unmatched. The CDR3 spans 13 residues. Germline CDR1 is SQVTM and CDR2 is ANQGSEA.

The rearrangement uses TRBV5-6 and TRBJ2-5; D is ambiguous. Germline loops: CDR1 SGHDT, CDR2 YYEEEE. The CDR3 runs 14 residues. V was pared by 4 bases and J by 5 bases, with 15 bases between. This CDR3 is CASSPPGPGETQYF. Written as DNA, the CDR3 is TGTGCCAGCAGCCCTCCGGGTCCTGGGGAGACCCAGTACTTC.

This clone is medium-sized. The chain recombines TRBV14 with TRBJ2-2, with D maybe TRBD2 (6 bases). Germline V gene data show CDR1 as SGHDN and CDR2 as FVKESK. V lost 2 bases and J lost 0, with 10 bases in between. The CDR3 sequence is 16 residues long. The DNA for the CDR3 is TGTGCCAGCAGCCAAATAGCGGTTTCGAACACCGGGGAGCTGTTTTTT. As protein: CASSQIAVSNTGELFF.

This clone turned up a few times. The rearrangement joins TRBV6-5 to TRBJ2-7, with TRBD1 as a possible D gene (6 bases). In germline, CDR1 is MNHEY, CDR2 SVGAGI. Trimming took off 9 bases at V and 3 bases at J, with 15 bases between the two ends. This CDR3 spans 13 amino acids. As DNA, the CDR3 is TGTGCCAGTGCGAGGACAGTGGGCTACGAGCAGTACTTC. Protein sequence: CASARTVGYEQYF.

The V and J genes are TRBV29-1 and TRBJ2-3; 7 bases are a match to TRBD2. The CDR3 extends over 12 amino acids. V lost 3 bases to trimming and J lost 8 bases; unmatched junction nucleotides: 5. Germline CDR1 is SQVTM and CDR2 is ANQGSEA. CDR3 in DNA: TGCAGCGTTGATGATGCGGGGGTTACGCAGTATTTT. Protein sequence: CSVDDAGVTQYF.

This clone was found a few times. The chain has TRBV30 and TRBJ1-1; D may be TRBD1 (5 bases). This CDR3 contains 16 residues. Germline CDR1 is GTSNPN and CDR2 is SVGIG (reference sequence). V was shortened by 0 bases and J by 4 bases, with 18 bases between the two germline ends. The DNA for the CDR3 is TGTGCCTGGAGTGTATCGTCAGCCCGGAGGGGCACTGAAGCTTTCTTT. It codes for CAWSVSSARRGTEAFF.

This clone was seen more than once but under ten times. The V and J genes are TRBV5-1 and TRBJ2-1; D gene unclear. Between the trimmed V and J ends, which lost 1 base and 8 bases, there was a span of 7 bases. The V gene's germline CDR1 is SGHRS and CDR2 YFSETQ. The CDR3 loop spans 12 amino acids. This CDR3 is CASSLTSDEQFF. The DNA for the CDR3 is TGCGCCAGCAGCTTGACAAGCGATGAGCAGTTCTTC.

This rearrangement joins TRBV7-2 to TRBJ2-7; D is unclear. The CDR3 sequence is 14 residues long. CDR1 and CDR2 from the germline V gene are SGHTA and FQGNSA. V lost 4 bases to trimming and J lost 5 bases, with 15 bases between them. Here the CDR3 reads CASSSRLVGNEQYF. CDR3 nucleotides: TGTGCCAGCAGCTCCCGACTCGTTGGAAACGAGCAGTACTTC.

This chain uses TRBV9 with TRBJ1-1; TRBD1 matches at 7 bases. The germline V gene encodes CDR1 SGDLS and CDR2 YYNGEE. Unmatched junction bases numbered 0, after V lost 0 bases and J lost 4 bases. CDR3 size: 13 residues. The CDR3, as DNA: TGTGCCAGCAGCGTAGACAGGGGCACTGAAGCTTTCTTT. Amino acid sequence: CASSVDRGTEAFF. The whole variable domain, filled in from reference TRBV9 and TRBJ1-1, reads DSGVTQTPKHLITATGQRVTLRCSPRSGDLSVYWYQQSLDQGLQFLIQYYNGEERAKGNILERFSAQQFPDLHSELNLSSLELGDSALYFCASSVDRGTEAFFGQGTRLTVV.

The sample holds one count of this clone. The rearrangement joins TRBV7-6 to TRBJ2-1; a possible D gene is TRBD2 (5 bases). The V gene's germline CDR1 is SGHVS and CDR2 FNYEAQ. Trimming took off 8 bases at V and 0 bases at J, with 5 bases between the two ends. The CDR3 runs 12 residues. The CDR3 DNA reads TGTGCCAGCCGGGGCTCCTACAATGAGCAGTTCTTC. It translates to CASRGSYNEQFF.

The rearrangement uses TRBV4-3 and TRBJ2-3; a possible D gene is TRBD2 (5 bases). Germline CDR1 reads LGHNA; CDR2 reads YSLEER. The germline V and J ends were trimmed by 2 bases and 4 bases, with 13 bases remaining between them. The CDR3 has 15 amino acids. CDR3 sequence: CASSQRAAVADTQYF. The DNA for the CDR3 is TGCGCCAGCAGCCAACGAGCAGCGGTGGCAGATACGCAGTATTTT.

This clone was picked up many times. The genes are TRBV10-3 and TRBJ1-2; D is unclear. Germline CDR1 reads ENHRY; CDR2 reads SYGVKD. V dropped 7 bases and J dropped 3 bases, with 9 bases sitting between them. This CDR3 is built from 12 residues. The CDR3 loop reads CAIMEADYGYTF. The DNA for the CDR3 is TGTGCCATCATGGAGGCGGACTATGGCTACACCTTC.

CDR3 region: CASKAQFGDTEAFF. The CDR3 DNA reads as TGTGCCAGCAAGGCTCAGTTTGGAGACACTGAAGCTTTCTTT. The J gene is TRBJ1-1, the V gene TRBV7-2; D is unclear. Trimming removed 7 bases at V and 3 bases at J, with 15 bases between. Germline V gives CDR1 SGHTA, CDR2 FQGNSA. The CDR3 extends over 14 amino acids. Full variable domain (rest looked up from reference TRBV7-2 and TRBJ1-1): GAGVSQSPSNKVTEKGKDVELRCDPISGHTALYWYRQSLGQGLEFLIYFQGNSAPDKSGLPSDRFSAERTGGSVSTLTIQRTQQEDSAVYLCASKAQFGDTEAFFGQGTRLTVV.

The chain employs TRBV7-9 and TRBJ1-2; 10 nucleotides agree with TRBD1. The CDR3 has 16 amino acids. V trimming: 3 bases; J trimming: 6 bases; junction bases outside the gene matches: 10. CDR1 is SEHNR, CDR2 FQNEAQ, per germline (reference sequence). DNA of the CDR3: TGTGCCAGCAGCTTGGCCGGGACAGGGGATGTAGATGGCTACACCTTC. It codes for CASSLAGTGDVDGYTF.

This chain uses TRBV29-1 with TRBJ2-7; 8 bases line up with TRBD1. The CDR3 consists of 14 residues. Trimming cost V 6 bases and J 1 base; bases outside gene matches: 8. From germline, CDR1 is SQVTM and CDR2 ANQGSEA. The CDR3, as DNA: TGCAGCGTCAATGGTGACAGGGGATCCTACGAGCAGTACTTC. Its protein product is CSVNGDRGSYEQYF.

The chain links TRBV19 to TRBJ1-5; D is possibly TRBD1 (6 bases). The CDR3 has 13 amino acids. The V end lost 10 bases, the J end lost 2 bases, and 12 bases lay between the germline ends. Germline V CDR1 and CDR2: LNHDA, SQIVND (reference sequence). CDR3 bases: TGTGCCACCCAGTACAGGGGCAATCAGCCCCAGCATTTT. Protein sequence: CATQYRGNQPQHF.

The rearrangement joins TRBV30 to TRBJ1-2, with D perhaps TRBD1 (6 bases). Trimming took 8 bases from V and 7 from J, leaving 17 bases between them. Germline V gives CDR1 GTSNPN, CDR2 SVGIG (reference sequence). This CDR3 is built from 12 residues. The CDR3 protein is CAGHTGKGGYTF. The CDR3 DNA reads TGTGCCGGCCACACAGGGAAGGGTGGCTACACCTTC.

The chain carries TRBV6-5 and TRBJ2-6; D ambiguous. CDR1 is MNHEY and CDR2 is SVGAGI in the germline V gene. Between the trimmed V and J ends, which lost 5 bases and 4 bases, there was a span of 9 bases. The CDR3 spans 14 residues. CDR3 DNA: TGTGCCAGCAGTACTCGGGTGGGGGCCAACGTCCTGACTTTC. It codes for CASSTRVGANVLTF.

V and J are TRBV29-1 and TRBJ2-2; 10 nucleotides line up with TRBD2. This CDR3 region has 16 residues. Trimming took 4 bases from V and 1 from J; bases not matched to a gene: 6. CDR1 is SQVTM, CDR2 ANQGSEA, per germline. The CDR3 nucleotides are TGCAGCGTTGCGGGACGACTAGCGGGGAACACCGGGGAGCTGTTTTTT. Translating gives CSVAGRLAGNTGELFF.

The gene calls are TRBV4-3 and TRBJ2-7, with D maybe TRBD1 (7 bases). The V and J ends lost 0 bases and 5 bases respectively, with 14 bases between them. The CDR3 length is 15 residues. From germline, CDR1 is LGHNA and CDR2 YSLEER. CDR3 loop: CASSQDLAGGNEQYF. CDR3 coding DNA: TGCGCCAGCAGCCAAGATCTTGCAGGGGGGAACGAGCAGTACTTC.

The chain is built from TRBV29-1 and TRBJ2-3; 10 nucleotides align to TRBD1. Germline assignment: CDR1 SQVTM and CDR2 ANQGSEA. The length of the CDR3 is 12 residues. In nucleotides, the CDR3 is TGCATTGGGACAGGGGGCACAGATACGCAGTATTTT. This codes for CIGTGGTDTQYF.